The entry below describes one T cell receptor beta chain. The data belong to a study of blood T cells in healthy people across ages. A second PCR of about 7 to 11 cycles used a sample-barcoded 5' primer and a J-beta primer mix. MiXCR, applied by TCRdb to the 5' RACE reads, yields one record per CDR3 protein. This sample carries about 720,000 distinct CDR3 sequences, around 25% of them seen once, and the ten largest clones take 3% to 4.5%. The data also belong to a second study, concerning T cells of mothers and their children.

Material for sequencing was blood. This sequence originates from a boy aged 5-17 years in good health.

The CDR3 spells CASIGLPYNEQFF. The CDR3 DNA reads TGTGCCAGCATTGGACTCCCCTACAATGAGCAGTTCTTC. The J gene is TRBJ2-1, the V gene TRBV28, with D possibly being TRBD2 (5 bases). V lost 7 bases and J 2 bases, leaving 9 bases between the germline ends. The CDR3 runs to 13 residues. Per germline, CDR1 MDHEN and CDR2 SYDVKM.